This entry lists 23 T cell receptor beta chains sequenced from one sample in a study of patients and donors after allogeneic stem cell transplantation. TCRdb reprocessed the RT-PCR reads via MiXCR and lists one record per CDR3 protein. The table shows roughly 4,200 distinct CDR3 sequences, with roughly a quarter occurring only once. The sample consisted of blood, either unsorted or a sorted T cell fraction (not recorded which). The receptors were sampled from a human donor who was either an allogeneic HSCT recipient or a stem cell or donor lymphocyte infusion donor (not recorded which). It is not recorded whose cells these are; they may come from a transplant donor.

In DNA, the CDR3 is TGTGCCAGCAGCGTAGACACAGATACGCAGTATTTT. Translation: CASSVDTDTQYF. V and J are TRBV7-2 and TRBJ2-3; D unresolved. CDR1 and CDR2 from the germline V gene are SGHTA and FQGNSA. This CDR3 has 12 amino acids. Trimming shortened V by 5 bases and J by 2 bases, and 5 bases separated the two germline ends. Full variable domain (remainder filled in from reference TRBV7-2 and TRBJ2-3): GAGVSQSPSNKVTEKGKDVELRCDPISGHTALYWYRQSLGQGLEFLIYFQGNSAPDKSGLPSDRFSAERTGGSVSTLTIQRTQQEDSAVYLCASSVDTDTQYFGPGTRLTVL.

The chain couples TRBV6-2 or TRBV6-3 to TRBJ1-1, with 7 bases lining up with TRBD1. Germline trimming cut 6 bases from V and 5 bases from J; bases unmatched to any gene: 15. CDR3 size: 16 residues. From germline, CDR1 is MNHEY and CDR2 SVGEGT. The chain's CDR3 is CASSYRDSPLGTEAFF. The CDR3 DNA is TGTGCCAGCAGCTACCGGGACAGTCCCCTGGGGACTGAAGCTTTCTTT.

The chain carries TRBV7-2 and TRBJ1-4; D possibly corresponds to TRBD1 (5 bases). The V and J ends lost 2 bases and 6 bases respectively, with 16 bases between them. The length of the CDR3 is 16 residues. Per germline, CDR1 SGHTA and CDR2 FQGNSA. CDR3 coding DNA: TGTGCCAGCAGCTTATGGAGGGAAGGAGGGGATGAAAAACTGTTTTTT. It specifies CASSLWREGGDEKLFF.

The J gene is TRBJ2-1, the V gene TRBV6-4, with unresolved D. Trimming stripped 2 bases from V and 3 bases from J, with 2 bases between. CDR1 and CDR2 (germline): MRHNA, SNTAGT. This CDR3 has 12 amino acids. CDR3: CASSDIYNEQFF. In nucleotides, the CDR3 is TGTGCCAGCAGTGACATCTACAATGAGCAGTTCTTC.

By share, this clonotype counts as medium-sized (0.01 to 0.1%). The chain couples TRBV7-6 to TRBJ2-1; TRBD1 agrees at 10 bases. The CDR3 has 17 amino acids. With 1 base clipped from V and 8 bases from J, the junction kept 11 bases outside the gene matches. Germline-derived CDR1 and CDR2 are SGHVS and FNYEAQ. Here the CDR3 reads CASSLVPGTGEGYEQFF. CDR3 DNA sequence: TGTGCCAGCAGCTTAGTCCCAGGGACAGGGGAAGGGTATGAGCAGTTCTTC.

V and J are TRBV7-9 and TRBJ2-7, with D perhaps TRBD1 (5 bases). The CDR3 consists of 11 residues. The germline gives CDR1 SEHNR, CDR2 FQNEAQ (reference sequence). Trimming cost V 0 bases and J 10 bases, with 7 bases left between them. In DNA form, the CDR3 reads TGTGCCAGCAGCTTAGCAGGGGAACAGTACTTC. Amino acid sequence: CASSLAGEQYF.

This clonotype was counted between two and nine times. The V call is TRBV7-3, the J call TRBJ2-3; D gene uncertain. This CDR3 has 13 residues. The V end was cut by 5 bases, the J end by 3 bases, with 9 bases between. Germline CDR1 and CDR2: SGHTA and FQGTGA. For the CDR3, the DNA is TGTGCCAGCAGCCGCCAGGTGACAGATACGCAGTATTTT. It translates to CASSRQVTDTQYF. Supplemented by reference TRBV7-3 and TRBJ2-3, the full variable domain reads GAGVSQTPSNKVTEKGKYVELRCDPISGHTALYWYRQSLGQGPEFLIYFQGTGAADDSGLPNDRFFAVRPEGSVSTLKIQRTERGDSAVYLCASSRQVTDTQYFGPGTRLTVL.

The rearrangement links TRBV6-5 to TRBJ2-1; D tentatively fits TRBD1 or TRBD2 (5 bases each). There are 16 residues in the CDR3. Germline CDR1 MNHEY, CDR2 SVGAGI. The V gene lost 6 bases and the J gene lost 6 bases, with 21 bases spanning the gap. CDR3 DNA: TGTGCCAGCAGCTATGCGAGAGGGGCGGATCCCAATGAGCAGTTCTTC. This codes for CASSYARGADPNEQFF.

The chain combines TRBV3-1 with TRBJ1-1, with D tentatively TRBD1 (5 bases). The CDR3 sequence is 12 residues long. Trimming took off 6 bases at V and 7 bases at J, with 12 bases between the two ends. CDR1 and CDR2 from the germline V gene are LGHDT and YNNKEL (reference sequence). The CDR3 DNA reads TGTGCCAGCAGACTCCAGCAGGGTGAAGCTTTCTTT. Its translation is CASRLQQGEAFF. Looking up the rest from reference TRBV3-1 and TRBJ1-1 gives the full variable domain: DTAVSQTPKYLVTQMGNDKSIKCEQNLGHDTMYWYKQDSKKFLKIMFSYNNKELIINETVPNRFSPKSPDKAHLNLHINSLELGDSAVYFCASRLQQGEAFFGQGTRLTVV.

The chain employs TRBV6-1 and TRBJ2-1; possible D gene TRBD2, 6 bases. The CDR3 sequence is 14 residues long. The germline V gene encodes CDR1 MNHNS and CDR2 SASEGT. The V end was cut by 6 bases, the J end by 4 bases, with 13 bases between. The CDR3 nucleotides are TGTGCCAGCAGCCGGACTACCGAATACAATGAGCAGTTCTTC. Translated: CASSRTTEYNEQFF.

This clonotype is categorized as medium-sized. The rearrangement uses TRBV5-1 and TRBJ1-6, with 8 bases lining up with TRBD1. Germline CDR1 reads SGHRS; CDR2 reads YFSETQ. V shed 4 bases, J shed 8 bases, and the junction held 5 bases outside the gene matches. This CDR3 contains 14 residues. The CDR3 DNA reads TGCGCCAGCAGCGGGGGACAGGATTATTCACCCCTCCACTTT. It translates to CASSGGQDYSPLHF.

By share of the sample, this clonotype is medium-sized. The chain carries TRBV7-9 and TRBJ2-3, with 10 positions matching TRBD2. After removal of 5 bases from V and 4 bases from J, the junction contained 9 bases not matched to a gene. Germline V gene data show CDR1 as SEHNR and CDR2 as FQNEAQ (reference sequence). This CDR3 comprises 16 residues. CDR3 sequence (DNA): TGTGCCAGCAGCCAGCCGGGGCTAGCGGGAGCAGATACGCAGTATTTT. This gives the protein CASSQPGLAGADTQYF.

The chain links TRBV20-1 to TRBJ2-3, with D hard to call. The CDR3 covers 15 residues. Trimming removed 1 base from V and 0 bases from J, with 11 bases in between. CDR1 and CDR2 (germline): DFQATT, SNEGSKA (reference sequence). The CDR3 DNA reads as TGCAGTGCTAGAGCAGTGGCGACTAGCACAGATACGCAGTATTTT. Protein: CSARAVATSTDTQYF.

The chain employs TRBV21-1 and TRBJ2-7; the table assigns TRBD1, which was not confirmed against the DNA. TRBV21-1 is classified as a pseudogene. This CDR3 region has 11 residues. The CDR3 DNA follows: TGTGCCAGCAGCGAATGCCCCGGACAGTACGTC. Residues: CASSECPGQYV.

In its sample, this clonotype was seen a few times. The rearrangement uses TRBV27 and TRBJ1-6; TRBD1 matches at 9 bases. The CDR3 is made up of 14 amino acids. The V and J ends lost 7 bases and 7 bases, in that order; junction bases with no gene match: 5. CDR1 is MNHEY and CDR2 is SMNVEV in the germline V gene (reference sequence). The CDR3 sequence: CASKLTGGNSPLHF. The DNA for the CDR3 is TGTGCCAGCAAGTTGACAGGGGGAAATTCACCCCTCCACTTT.

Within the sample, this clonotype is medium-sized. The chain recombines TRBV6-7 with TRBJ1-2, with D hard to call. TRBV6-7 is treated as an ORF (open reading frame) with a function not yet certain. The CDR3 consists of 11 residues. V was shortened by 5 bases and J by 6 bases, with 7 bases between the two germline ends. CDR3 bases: TGTGCCAGCAGTCAAAAAGATGGCTACACCTTC. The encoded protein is CASSQKDGYTF.

The CDR3 sequence is CASKGEAVGFPEAFF. For the CDR3, the DNA is TGTGCCAGTAAGGGTGAGGCGGTAGGCTTTCCGGAAGCTTTCTTT. V is TRBV19 and J is TRBJ1-1, with D hard to call. The CDR3 is 15 residues long. The V and J ends lost 7 bases and 8 bases respectively, with 23 bases between them. The germline V gene has CDR1 LNHDA and CDR2 SQIVND (reference sequence). The entire variable domain, with the rest obtained from reference TRBV19 and TRBJ1-1, is as follows: DGGITQSPKYLFRKEGQNVTLSCEQNLNHDAMYWYRQDPGQGLRLIYYSQIVNDFQKGDIAEGYSVSREKKESFPLTVTSAQKNPTAFYLCASKGEAVGFPEAFFGQGTRLTVV.

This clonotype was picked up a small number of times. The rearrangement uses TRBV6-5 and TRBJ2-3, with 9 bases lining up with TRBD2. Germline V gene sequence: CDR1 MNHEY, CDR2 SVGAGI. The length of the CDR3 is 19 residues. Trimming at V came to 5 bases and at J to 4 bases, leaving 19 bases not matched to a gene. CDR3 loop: CASSRASSGVPGWADTQYF. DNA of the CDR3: TGTGCCAGCAGTCGAGCCTCTAGCGGGGTCCCCGGTTGGGCAGATACGCAGTATTTT.

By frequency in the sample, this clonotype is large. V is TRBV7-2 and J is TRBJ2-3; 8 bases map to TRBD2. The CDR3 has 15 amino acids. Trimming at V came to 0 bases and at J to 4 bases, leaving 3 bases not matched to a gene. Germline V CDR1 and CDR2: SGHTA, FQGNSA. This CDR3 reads CASSLALAGPDTQYF. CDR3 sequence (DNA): TGTGCCAGCAGCTTAGCGCTAGCGGGCCCAGATACGCAGTATTTT.

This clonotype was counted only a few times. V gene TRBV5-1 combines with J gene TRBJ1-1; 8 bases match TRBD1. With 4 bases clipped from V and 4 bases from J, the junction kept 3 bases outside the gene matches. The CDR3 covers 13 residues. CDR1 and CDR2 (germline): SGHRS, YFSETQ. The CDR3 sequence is CASSQGQATEAFF. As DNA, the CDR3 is TGCGCCAGCAGCCAGGGACAGGCCACTGAAGCTTTCTTT.

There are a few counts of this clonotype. CDR3 loop: CASSWTGKETQYF. The CDR3 DNA follows: TGTGCCAGCAGCTGGACAGGGAAAGAGACCCAGTACTTC. V gene TRBV7-2 combines with J gene TRBJ2-5; 8 bases are shared with TRBD1. The trim removed 4 bases at V and 3 bases at J, leaving 1 base unmatched. The CDR3 is made up of 13 amino acids. Germline assignment: CDR1 SGHTA and CDR2 FQGNSA.

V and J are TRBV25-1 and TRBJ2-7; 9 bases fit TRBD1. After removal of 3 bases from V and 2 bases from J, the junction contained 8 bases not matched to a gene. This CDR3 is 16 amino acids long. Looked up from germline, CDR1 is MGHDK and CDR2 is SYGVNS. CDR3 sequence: CASSDPGQGKTYEQYF. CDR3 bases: TGTGCCAGCAGTGACCCCGGACAGGGGAAGACCTACGAGCAGTACTTC.

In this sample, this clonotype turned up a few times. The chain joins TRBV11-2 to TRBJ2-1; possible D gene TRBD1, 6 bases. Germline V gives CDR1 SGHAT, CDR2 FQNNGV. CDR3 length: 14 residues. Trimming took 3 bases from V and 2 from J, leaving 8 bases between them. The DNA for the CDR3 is TGTGCCAGCAGCTTCAGGGGTACCTACAATGAGCAGTTCTTC. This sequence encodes CASSFRGTYNEQFF. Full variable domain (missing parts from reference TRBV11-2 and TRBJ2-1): EAGVAQSPRYKIIEKRQSVAFWCNPISGHATLYWYQQILGQGPKLLIQFQNNGVVDDSQLPKDRFSAERLKGVDSTLKIQPAKLEDSAVYLCASSFRGTYNEQFFGPGTRLTVL.